Listed below are T cell receptor beta chains from one sample, sequenced in a study of Ad26.COV2.S vaccination and SARS-CoV-2 variants. Data came from immunoSEQ multiplex PCR; TCRdb stores just in-frame clones and leaves some out. The repertoire holds 300,000 to 450,000 clones, with around 90% as singletons. Sequencing used peripheral blood, obtained after recovery from COVID-19. All receptors come from a human donor who had recovered from COVID-19. Both conserved end residues are part of each CDR3. A D gene is named only where the DNA matches it firmly. Clone size is not always given. Where it is, it says once, few, many or a class for expanded clones.

j_gene: TRBJ2-1; d_gene: TRBD2; abundance: -; v_gene: TRBV10-3; CDR3aa: CAITGTSGGINEQFF; CDR3nt: TGTGCCATTACCGGGACTAGCGGGGGTATAAATGAGCAGTTCTTC
j_gene: TRBJ1-3; d_gene: -; abundance: -; v_gene: TRBV7-3; CDR3aa: CASSLVQASGNTIYF; CDR3nt: TGTGCCAGCAGCTTAGTCCAGGCCTCTGGAAACACCATATATTTT
j_gene: TRBJ2-5; d_gene: -; abundance: -; v_gene: TRBV27; CDR3aa: CASSTYGGGQAVWQETQYF; CDR3nt: TGTGCCAGCAGTACTTATGGGGGGGGACAGGCGGTCTGGCAAGAGACCCAGTACTTC
j_gene: TRBJ1-2; d_gene: -; abundance: -; v_gene: TRBV4-1; CDR3aa: CASSQERGVYGYTF; CDR3nt: TGCGCCAGCAGCCAAGAACGGGGTGTTTATGGCTACACCTTC
j_gene: TRBJ1-5; d_gene: -; abundance: -; v_gene: TRBV15; CDR3aa: CATSIEGVNQPQHF; CDR3nt: TGTGCCACCAGCATAGAGGGAGTAAATCAGCCCCAGCATTTT
j_gene: TRBJ2-5; d_gene: -; abundance: once; v_gene: TRBV5-1; CDR3aa: CASSLERLATPTQETQYF; CDR3nt: TGCGCCAGCAGCTTGGAACGGCTAGCCACCCCGACCCAAGAGACCCAGTACTTC
j_gene: TRBJ2-5; d_gene: TRBD2; abundance: -; v_gene: TRBV7-9; CDR3aa: CASSLDLAVSPETQYF; CDR3nt: TGTGCCAGCAGCTTAGACCTAGCGGTGTCACCAGAGACCCAGTACTTC
j_gene: TRBJ1-2; d_gene: TRBD1; abundance: once; v_gene: TRBV5-5; CDR3aa: CASSFAQGANYGYTF; CDR3nt: TGTGCCAGCAGCTTTGCACAGGGGGCTAACTATGGCTACACCTTC
j_gene: TRBJ2-7; d_gene: TRBD1; abundance: once; v_gene: TRBV13; CDR3aa: CASSLPRQGRYEQYF; CDR3nt: TGTGCCAGCAGCTTACCTAGACAGGGGCGCTACGAGCAGTACTTC
j_gene: TRBJ1-2; d_gene: -; abundance: -; v_gene: TRBV6-5; CDR3aa: CASGQYYGYTF; CDR3nt: TGTGCCAGCGGGCAATACTATGGCTACACCTTC
j_gene: TRBJ2-1; d_gene: TRBD1; abundance: -; v_gene: TRBV6-1; CDR3aa: CASSGAPDRGRNEQFF; CDR3nt: TGTGCCAGCAGTGGGGCCCCGGACAGGGGGCGGAATGAGCAGTTCTTC
j_gene: TRBJ1-1; d_gene: TRBD1; abundance: -; v_gene: TRBV5-5; CDR3aa: CASSPIRDRVTEAFF; CDR3nt: TGTGCCAGCAGCCCTATACGGGACAGGGTCACTGAAGCTTTCTTT
j_gene: TRBJ2-1; d_gene: -; abundance: -; v_gene: TRBV6-5; CDR3aa: CASSYGSDRGKQFF; CDR3nt: TGTGCCAGCAGTTACGGATCGGACAGAGGGAAGCAGTTCTTC
j_gene: TRBJ2-5; d_gene: TRBD2; abundance: -; v_gene: TRBV7-8; CDR3aa: CASSIGLAGGKQETQYF; CDR3nt: TGTGCCAGCAGCATAGGACTAGCGGGGGGTAAACAAGAGACCCAGTACTTC
j_gene: TRBJ1-3; d_gene: -; abundance: -; v_gene: TRBV11-2; CDR3aa: CASSLSISGNTIYF; CDR3nt: TGTGCCAGCAGCTTGTCTATCTCTGGAAACACCATATATTTT
j_gene: TRBJ1-1; d_gene: TRBD1; abundance: -; v_gene: TRBV6-6; CDR3aa: CASSSQGAGAEAFF; CDR3nt: TGTGCCAGCAGTTCACAGGGGGCCGGAGCTGAAGCTTTCTTT
j_gene: TRBJ2-3; d_gene: TRBD1; abundance: -; v_gene: TRBV7-9; CDR3aa: CASSLVTGSSSTDTQYF; CDR3nt: TGTGCCAGCAGCTTAGTGACAGGGTCCTCTAGCACAGATACGCAGTATTTT
j_gene: TRBJ1-5; d_gene: -; abundance: -; v_gene: TRBV19; CDR3aa: CATSGGNTNQPQHF; CDR3nt: TGTGCCACTTCGGGTGGTAATACCAATCAGCCCCAGCATTTT
j_gene: TRBJ2-3; d_gene: TRBD1; abundance: -; v_gene: TRBV7-2; CDR3aa: CASSVQGWADTQYF; CDR3nt: TGTGCCAGCAGCGTACAGGGGTGGGCAGATACGCAGTATTTT
j_gene: TRBJ2-6; d_gene: TRBD1; abundance: -; v_gene: TRBV4-1; CDR3aa: CASSQPQGTGANVLTF; CDR3nt: TGCGCCAGCAGCCAACCACAGGGGACTGGGGCCAACGTCCTGACTTTC
j_gene: TRBJ2-1; d_gene: -; abundance: -; v_gene: TRBV29-1; CDR3aa: CSVGSNEQFF; CDR3nt: TGCAGCGTTGGGAGTAATGAGCAGTTCTTC
j_gene: TRBJ2-3; d_gene: -; abundance: -; v_gene: TRBV5-6; CDR3aa: CASSLGGSTDTQYF; CDR3nt: TGTGCCAGCAGCTTGGGGGGTAGCACAGATACGCAGTATTTT
j_gene: TRBJ2-3; d_gene: -; abundance: -; v_gene: TRBV28; CDR3aa: CASSPAGTATDTQYF; CDR3nt: TGTGCCAGCAGCCCGGCAGGGACCGCCACAGATACGCAGTATTTT
j_gene: TRBJ1-1; d_gene: -; abundance: -; v_gene: TRBV2; CDR3aa: CASNSRDAFF; CDR3nt: TGTGCCAGCAACAGTAGAGACGCTTTCTTT
j_gene: TRBJ1-3; d_gene: -; abundance: -; v_gene: TRBV10-3; CDR3aa: CAISETQVLSGNTIYF; CDR3nt: TGTGCCATCAGTGAGACTCAGGTTCTCTCTGGAAACACCATATATTTT
j_gene: TRBJ1-6; d_gene: TRBD1; abundance: once; v_gene: TRBV3-1/TRBV3-2; CDR3aa: CASSEDRGNSPLHF; CDR3nt: TGTGCCAGCAGCGAAGACAGGGGTAATTCACCCCTCCACTTT
j_gene: TRBJ1-3; d_gene: -; abundance: -; v_gene: TRBV2; CDR3aa: CASSVALALNSGNTIYF; CDR3nt: TGTGCCAGCTCAGTAGCCCTCGCCCTGAACTCTGGAAACACCATATATTTT
j_gene: TRBJ2-5; d_gene: TRBD1; abundance: -; v_gene: TRBV7-9; CDR3aa: CASSLARGTEETQYF; CDR3nt: TGTGCCAGCAGCTTAGCGCGAGGGACAGAAGAGACCCAGTACTTC
j_gene: TRBJ2-3; d_gene: TRBD2; abundance: once; v_gene: TRBV4-1; CDR3aa: CASSLRLAGGTDTQYF; CDR3nt: TGCGCCAGCAGCCTACGACTAGCGGGGGGGACAGATACGCAGTATTTT
j_gene: TRBJ1-2; d_gene: -; abundance: -; v_gene: TRBV19; CDR3aa: CASSITRQGDYGYTF; CDR3nt: TGTGCCAGTAGTATAACGCGGCAGGGAGACTATGGCTACACCTTC
j_gene: TRBJ1-2; d_gene: TRBD1; abundance: once; v_gene: TRBV5-5; CDR3aa: CASSPTGGDYGYTF; CDR3nt: TGTGCCAGCAGCCCAACAGGGGGCGACTATGGCTACACCTTC
j_gene: TRBJ1-2; d_gene: -; abundance: -; v_gene: TRBV27; CDR3aa: CASSLSRTPRGYGYTF; CDR3nt: TGTGCCAGCAGTTTATCCCGGACTCCCCGGGGCTATGGCTACACCTTC
j_gene: TRBJ2-1; d_gene: TRBD2; abundance: -; v_gene: TRBV19; CDR3aa: CASSIGGGAGRNEQFF; CDR3nt: TGTGCCAGTAGTATTGGCGGGGGGGCTGGGAGGAATGAGCAGTTCTTC
j_gene: TRBJ2-2; d_gene: TRBD2; abundance: once; v_gene: TRBV19; CDR3aa: CASRRGGANTGELFF; CDR3nt: TGTGCCAGTAGGCGGGGAGGGGCGAACACCGGGGAGCTGTTTTTT
j_gene: TRBJ1-5; d_gene: -; abundance: -; v_gene: TRBV18; CDR3aa: CASSPGGGDQPQHF; CDR3nt: TGTGCCAGCTCACCTGGGGGGGGCGATCAGCCCCAGCATTTT
j_gene: TRBJ1-4; d_gene: TRBD1; abundance: -; v_gene: TRBV4-3; CDR3aa: CASSQGDRDEKLFF; CDR3nt: TGCGCCAGCAGCCAAGGTGACAGGGATGAAAAACTGTTTTTT
j_gene: TRBJ1-4; d_gene: -; abundance: -; v_gene: TRBV6-5; CDR3aa: CASTRGPGNEKLFF; CDR3nt: TGTGCCAGCACTCGAGGGCCTGGGAATGAAAAACTGTTTTTT
j_gene: TRBJ2-1; d_gene: -; abundance: -; v_gene: TRBV9; CDR3aa: CASSVDGRAYNEQFF; CDR3nt: TGTGCCAGCAGCGTAGACGGCAGAGCCTACAATGAGCAGTTCTTC
j_gene: TRBJ2-7; d_gene: -; abundance: -; v_gene: TRBV7-2; CDR3aa: CASSLTSGASYEQYF; CDR3nt: TGTGCCAGCAGCCTCACCTCAGGGGCTAGCTACGAGCAGTACTTC
j_gene: TRBJ2-7; d_gene: -; abundance: -; v_gene: TRBV9; CDR3aa: CASSAVGAAAAEQYF; CDR3nt: TGTGCCAGCAGCGCGGTTGGGGCAGCTGCCGCCGAGCAGTACTTC
j_gene: TRBJ1-1; d_gene: -; abundance: once; v_gene: TRBV6-2/TRBV6-3; CDR3aa: CASSYRDTEAFF; CDR3nt: TGTGCCAGCAGTTACCGGGACACTGAAGCTTTCTTT
j_gene: TRBJ2-7; d_gene: -; abundance: -; v_gene: TRBV7-9; CDR3aa: CASSSPESATYEQYF; CDR3nt: TGTGCCAGCAGCTCCCCCGAGAGTGCGACCTACGAGCAGTACTTC
j_gene: TRBJ2-3; d_gene: TRBD2; abundance: -; v_gene: TRBV4-3; CDR3aa: CASSQDPAGGRDTQYF; CDR3nt: TGCGCCAGCAGCCAAGATCCGGCGGGGGGTCGGGATACGCAGTATTTT
j_gene: TRBJ2-7; d_gene: -; abundance: -; v_gene: TRBV27; CDR3aa: CASRITGSNSYEQYF; CDR3nt: TGTGCCAGCAGGATCACAGGGTCTAACTCCTACGAGCAGTACTTC
j_gene: TRBJ2-5; d_gene: -; abundance: -; v_gene: TRBV5-1; CDR3aa: CASSLFPGQETQYF; CDR3nt: TGCGCCAGCAGCTTGTTCCCGGGGCAAGAGACCCAGTACTTC
j_gene: TRBJ2-3; d_gene: -; abundance: -; v_gene: TRBV5-5; CDR3aa: CASSLEGNTQYF; CDR3nt: TGTGCCAGCAGCTTGGAGGGGAATACGCAGTATTTT
j_gene: TRBJ1-1; d_gene: -; abundance: -; v_gene: TRBV11-3; CDR3aa: CASSSSPTTGGKAFF; CDR3nt: TGTGCCAGCAGCTCCTCTCCGACGACTGGGGGGAAAGCTTTCTTT
j_gene: TRBJ1-6; d_gene: -; abundance: -; v_gene: TRBV3-1/TRBV3-2; CDR3aa: CASSQNFRTSNSPLHF; CDR3nt: TGTGCCAGCAGCCAAAATTTTCGGACATCTAATTCACCCCTCCACTTT
j_gene: TRBJ2-1; d_gene: TRBD2; abundance: -; v_gene: TRBV10-3; CDR3aa: CAIQDSGASGYEQFF; CDR3nt: TGTGCCATCCAGGATAGCGGGGCCTCAGGGTATGAGCAGTTCTTC
j_gene: TRBJ2-3; d_gene: TRBD2; abundance: -; v_gene: TRBV7-3; CDR3aa: CASSLMGLAADTQYF; CDR3nt: TGTGCCAGCAGCTTAATGGGTCTAGCGGCGGATACGCAGTATTTT
j_gene: TRBJ1-2; d_gene: -; abundance: -; v_gene: TRBV7-9; CDR3aa: CASSLLTGANYGYTF; CDR3nt: TGTGCCAGCAGCTTATTGACAGGAGCTAACTATGGCTACACCTTC